This record concerns one T cell receptor (beta chain) sequence. The sample originates from a study of CD8 T cells in Susac syndrome. RNA in amounts of roughly 0.45 to 1 ug was reverse transcribed with random hexamers. Amplification of TCR beta CDR3 spanned 54 Vbeta and 13 Jbeta via immunoSEQ multiplex PCR. TCRdb re-derived calls from the immunoSEQ multiplex PCR reads in MiXCR, one entry per CDR3 protein. The data show 150,000 to 200,000 distinct CDR3 sequences, with roughly 95% seen just once and approximately 0.14% held by the top ten. Blood CD8+ and CD4+ T cells underwent high-throughput TCR beta sequencing. Healthy donors constituted the controls, which were matched for age and sex. TEMRA cells were FACS-enriched, and CD8+ and CD4+ T cells were isolated negatively. The CDR3 has 15 amino acids. The V gene's germline CDR1 is SQVTM and CDR2 ANQGSEA. The V and J ends lost 4 bases and 2 bases, in that order; junction bases with no gene match: 6.

This TCR was recovered from a human donor in good health. Sequencing was carried out using CD4+ T cells from PBMCs. V gene TRBV29-1 combines with J gene TRBJ2-3; TRBD2 matches 10 bases. The chain's CDR3 is CSVGASGGPTDTQYF. The CDR3 DNA is TGCAGCGTTGGAGCTAGCGGGGGACCCACAGATACGCAGTATTTT.